The entry below describes one T cell receptor beta chain. Per germline, CDR1 LGHDT and CDR2 YNNKEL (reference sequence). CDR3 length equals 17 residues. Unmatched junction bases numbered 8, after V lost 0 bases and J lost 6 bases. The data were obtained in a study of blood T cell repertoires in COVID-19. Sequencing was performed with immunoSEQ multiplex PCR; in TCRdb, only in-frame clones are kept and a portion is missing. Of 130,000 to 150,000 clones listed, around 87% are singletons. This sequence joins TRBV3-1 (or the pseudogene TRBV3-2) and TRBJ2-1; TRBD2 agrees at 10 bases. The sample was peripheral blood. This clonotype was obtained from a man aged 18 to 29 with COVID-19, enrolled during active disease. CDR3 nucleotides: TGTGCCAGCAGCCAAGAAGCGGGAGCGGGAGGGTTCAATGAGCAGTTCTTC. Encoded protein: CASSQEAGAGGFNEQFF.